A single sample is the source of the 21 T cell receptor beta chains below, sequenced in a study of cytomegalovirus exposure and HLA in healthy donors. This PCR relied on a set of 60 Vbeta primers and 13 Jbeta primers. Some clones are missing from TCRdb's copy, which holds only in-frame ones; the method was immunoSEQ multiplex PCR. The sample has roughly 100,000 clones, 65% to 80% seen once; the top ten hold roughly 5.6%. The sequenced material came from PBMCs. Every receptor here comes from a female donor in good health and CMV-seropositive.

The chain has TRBV5-4 and TRBJ2-3, with TRBD2 matching over 16 bases. The V and J ends lost 4 bases and 3 bases, in that order; junction bases with no gene match: 8. The CDR3 runs 18 residues. CDR1 is SGHNT and CDR2 is YYREEE in the germline V gene (reference sequence). The CDR3 loop is CASSRGTSGGAGTDTQYF. As DNA, the CDR3 is TGTGCCAGCAGCCGGGGGACTAGCGGGGGGGCCGGGACAGATACGCAGTATTTT.

V is TRBV9 and J is TRBJ2-3, with 9 positions matching TRBD2. Germline CDR1 reads SGDLS; CDR2 reads YYNGEE. This CDR3 contains 15 residues. With 2 bases clipped from V and 7 bases from J, the junction kept 8 bases outside the gene matches. CDR3 in DNA: TGTGCCAGCAGCGTGGATAGCGGGAGAAGGAATACGCAGTATTTT. Amino acid sequence: CASSVDSGRRNTQYF.

This clone has just a few counts. J is TRBJ2-5 and V is TRBV19, with TRBD2 identical over 7 bases. CDR1 and CDR2 from the germline V gene are LNHDA and SQIVND (reference sequence). This CDR3 has 14 amino acids. V shed 1 base and J 1 base; nucleotides not matched to a gene: 0. For the CDR3, the DNA is TGTGCCAGTAGTATAGGGGGGGGCCAAGAGACCCAGTACTTC. It codes for CASSIGGGQETQYF. The full variable domain, with the rest looked up from reference TRBV19 and TRBJ2-5, is DGGITQSPKYLFRKEGQNVTLSCEQNLNHDAMYWYRQDPGQGLRLIYYSQIVNDFQKGDIAEGYSVSREKKESFPLTVTSAQKNPTAFYLCASSIGGGQETQYFGPGTRLLVL.

The V call is TRBV5-8, the J call TRBJ2-1, with 9 bases identical to TRBD1. The CDR3 is 16 residues long. J lost 1 base, V lost 0 bases, and 2 bases had no gene match. Germline V gene data show CDR1 as SGHTS and CDR2 as YDEGEE. CDR3 protein: CASSLGTGVSYNEQFF. The CDR3 nucleotides read TGTGCCAGCAGCTTGGGGACAGGGGTGTCCTACAATGAGCAGTTCTTC.

The J gene is TRBJ1-1, the V gene TRBV7-2, with TRBD1 matching 8 bases. Unmatched junction bases numbered 4, after V lost 3 bases and J lost 10 bases. The CDR3 consists of 12 residues. Per the germline V gene, CDR1 is SGHTA and CDR2 is FQGNSA. CDR3 DNA: TGTGCCAGCAGCTTGGACAGGGCGGTAGCTTTCTTT. This sequence encodes CASSLDRAVAFF.

V gene TRBV10-2 combines with J gene TRBJ2-5; weak D call: TRBD2 (6 bases). With 6 bases removed from V and 4 bases from J, the gap between germline ends came to 12 bases. The CDR3 contains 13 residues. From germline, CDR1 is WSHSY and CDR2 SAAADI. The CDR3 loop is CASSDGGGETQYF. CDR3 DNA: TGCGCCAGCAGCGACGGGGGAGGAGAGACCCAGTACTTC.

The chain links TRBV7-9 to TRBJ2-1, with D possibly being TRBD1 (6 bases). V shed 1 base and J shed 9 bases, with 13 bases lying between them. The CDR3 has 14 residues. In germline, CDR1 is SEHNR, CDR2 FQNEAQ (reference sequence). The CDR3 region is CASSLGTVGGEQFF. CDR3 nucleotide sequence: TGTGCCAGCAGCTTAGGGACAGTCGGAGGTGAGCAGTTCTTC.

The chain has TRBV7-9 and TRBJ1-1; D uncertain. Looked up from germline, CDR1 is SEHNR and CDR2 is FQNEAQ (reference sequence). The CDR3 runs 14 residues. Between the trimmed V and J ends, which lost 2 bases and 8 bases, there was a span of 15 bases. CDR3 loop: CASSLMASTGEAFF. Here the CDR3 DNA reads TGTGCCAGCAGCTTAATGGCTAGTACGGGAGAAGCTTTCTTT.

This clone was detected a few times. This chain uses TRBV7-2 with TRBJ1-1; D gene ambiguous. Germline lookup yields CDR1 SGHTA and CDR2 FQGNSA. This CDR3 region has 13 residues. V gave up 5 bases and J gave up 2 bases, with 9 bases separating them. CDR3 region: CASSISVNTEAFF. The CDR3 bases are TGTGCCAGCAGCATATCCGTTAACACTGAAGCTTTCTTT.

The chain links TRBV19 to TRBJ1-2, with unresolved D. The CDR3 is 13 amino acids. From germline, CDR1 is LNHDA and CDR2 SQIVND (reference sequence). Trimming took off 6 bases at V and 4 bases at J, with 12 bases between the two ends. CDR3 sequence: CASRTSGSYGYTF. The CDR3 DNA reads as TGTGCCAGTAGAACCTCAGGTAGCTATGGCTACACCTTC.

The chain employs TRBV2 and TRBJ2-5; possibly TRBD2 for D (5 bases). The length of the CDR3 is 15 residues. Germline V gene sequence: CDR1 SNHLY, CDR2 FYNNEI. Trimming shortened V by 3 bases and J by 4 bases, and 15 bases separated the two germline ends. The CDR3 sequence is CASSDGAAEGETQYF. The CDR3, as DNA: TGTGCCAGCAGTGACGGAGCGGCAGAGGGAGAGACCCAGTACTTC. Full variable domain (outside the CDR3, taken from reference TRBV2 and TRBJ2-5): EPEVTQTPSHQVTQMGQEVILRCVPISNHLYFYWYRQILGQKVEFLVSFYNNEISEKSEIFDDQFSVERPDGSNFTLKIRSTKLEDSAMYFCASSDGAAEGETQYFGPGTRLLVL.

The V call is TRBV18, the J call TRBJ2-4, with TRBD1 matching over 8 bases. The V and J ends lost 6 bases and 11 bases, in that order; junction bases with no gene match: 15. Per the germline V gene, CDR1 is KGHSH and CDR2 is LQKENI. The CDR3 is 15 amino acids. CDR3 in amino acids: CASSPAAGGRGVQYF. The CDR3 DNA follows: TGTGCCAGCTCCCCGGCCGCAGGGGGCAGAGGAGTTCAGTACTTC.

V and J are TRBV19 and TRBJ1-5; D not resolved. CDR1 is LNHDA, CDR2 SQIVND, per germline (reference sequence). The CDR3 runs to 14 residues. V dropped 3 bases and J dropped 6 bases, with 12 bases sitting between them. This CDR3 is CASSMEGRGQPQHF. CDR3 in DNA: TGTGCCAGTAGTATGGAGGGTCGTGGTCAGCCCCAGCATTTT.

The chain employs TRBV4-2 and TRBJ1-1, with D maybe TRBD1 (6 bases). This CDR3 is 16 amino acids long. V dropped 3 bases and J dropped 2 bases, with 16 bases sitting between them. The germline gives CDR1 LGHNA, CDR2 YNFKEQ. CDR3 amino acids: CASSHPLGGLNTEAFF. The CDR3 bases are TGTGCCAGCAGCCACCCCCTTGGGGGCCTAAACACTGAAGCTTTCTTT.

V and J are TRBV5-1 and TRBJ1-4, with 7 positions matching TRBD1. This CDR3 contains 14 residues. Germline trimming cut 8 bases from V and 3 bases from J; bases unmatched to any gene: 7. CDR1 and CDR2 (germline): SGHRS, YFSETQ. CDR3 bases: TGCGCCAGTCGACAGGGTCCTTCTAATGAAAAACTGTTTTTT. Protein sequence: CASRQGPSNEKLFF.

The V call is TRBV19, the J call TRBJ1-5; 8 nucleotides line up with TRBD1. Germline V gives CDR1 LNHDA, CDR2 SQIVND (reference sequence). With 6 bases clipped from V and 5 bases from J, the junction kept 9 bases outside the gene matches. This CDR3 is built from 15 residues. Written as DNA, the CDR3 is TGTGCCAGTAGATGGACCGGACAGGGCGATCAGCCCCAGCATTTT. This sequence encodes CASRWTGQGDQPQHF.

The chain employs TRBV6-6 and TRBJ1-4; no clear D gene. V was shortened by 8 bases and J by 10 bases, with 20 bases between the two germline ends. The CDR3 extends over 14 amino acids. Germline V lookup: CDR1 MNHNY, CDR2 SVGAGI (reference sequence). The CDR3 sequence: CASLQPGRVRKLFF. The CDR3 DNA follows: TGTGCCAGCCTCCAGCCGGGGAGGGTTAGAAAACTGTTTTTT.

The CDR3 loop reads CASSLAAGGTYEQYF. CDR3 nucleotides: TGTGCCAGCAGTTTAGCAGCGGGGGGGACCTACGAGCAGTACTTC. The chain joins TRBV28 to TRBJ2-7; 10 positions match TRBD2. CDR1 MDHEN and CDR2 SYDVKM come from the germline V gene. J gave up 2 bases and V 2 bases, and 3 bases lay outside the gene matches. The CDR3 runs 15 residues.

The chain is built from TRBV18 and TRBJ2-1; D possibly corresponds to TRBD2 (5 bases). The CDR3 spans 11 residues. Per the germline V gene, CDR1 is KGHSH and CDR2 is LQKENI. V lost 8 bases and J 9 bases, leaving 11 bases between the germline ends. CDR3 DNA: TGTGCCAGCCGTCAAGAGGGTGAGCAGTTCTTC. Translating it yields CASRQEGEQFF.

The V and J genes are TRBV10-3 and TRBJ1-1; tentative D call: TRBD1 (6 bases). The CDR3 totals 18 residues. Trimming removed 2 bases at V and 3 bases at J, with 22 bases between. Germline CDR1 ENHRY, CDR2 SYGVKD. CDR3 DNA: TGTGCCATCAGTGAGCCGGGATGGGGGACATCGGAGGACACTGAAGCTTTCTTT. Translation gives CAISEPGWGTSEDTEAFF.

This clone was seen more than once but under ten times. The chain employs TRBV4-3 and TRBJ2-2, with 12 bases lining up with TRBD2. The CDR3 runs to 19 residues. V lost 4 bases and J lost 4; bases outside the gene matches: 13. Germline V lookup: CDR1 LGHNA, CDR2 YSLEER. The CDR3 sequence is CASSRRLLAGGQGTGELFF. As DNA, the CDR3 is TGCGCCAGCAGCCGAAGGCTGCTAGCGGGGGGGCAGGGCACCGGGGAGCTGTTTTTT.